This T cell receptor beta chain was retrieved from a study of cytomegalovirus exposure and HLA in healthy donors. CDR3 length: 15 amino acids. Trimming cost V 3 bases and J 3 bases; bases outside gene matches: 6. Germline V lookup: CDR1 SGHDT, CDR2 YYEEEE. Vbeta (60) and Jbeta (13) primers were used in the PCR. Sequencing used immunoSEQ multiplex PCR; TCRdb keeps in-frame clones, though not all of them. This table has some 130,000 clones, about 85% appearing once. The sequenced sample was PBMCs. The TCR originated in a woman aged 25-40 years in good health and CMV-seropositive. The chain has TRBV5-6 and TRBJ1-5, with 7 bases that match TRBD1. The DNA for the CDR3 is TGTGCCAGCAGCTCGGCCGGGACAGTCAATCAGCCCCAGCATTTT. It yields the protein CASSSAGTVNQPQHF.